These 19 T cell receptor beta chains originate from one sample sequenced in a study of technical replicates of blood from several donors. This table comes from immunoSEQ multiplex PCR, and its TCRdb copy is limited to in-frame clones, with some not included. The sample has around 69,000 clones; approximately 96% are singletons. The sequenced material came from T cells isolated from PBMCs. The receptors come from a human donor in good health.

The chain employs TRBV18 and TRBJ1-6; the D gene is possibly TRBD1 (6 bases). This CDR3 comprises 14 residues. The V end lost 2 bases, the J end lost 7 bases, and 9 bases lay between the germline ends. Germline CDR1 and CDR2: KGHSH and LQKENI. CDR3 sequence reads: CASSPRQENSPLHF. The CDR3, as DNA: TGTGCCAGCTCACCAAGACAGGAGAATTCACCCCTCCACTTT.

The chain recombines TRBV2 with TRBJ1-2; TRBD1 aligns across 11 bases. Losses at the gene ends were 7 bases for V and 4 bases for J; bases not matched to a gene: 5. This CDR3 region has 14 residues. Germline lookup yields CDR1 SNHLY and CDR2 FYNNEI. CDR3 in amino acids: CASMPGTGGYGYTF. The CDR3 region has the DNA TGTGCCAGCATGCCTGGGACAGGGGGCTATGGCTACACCTTC.

The V gene is TRBV27, the J gene TRBJ2-7, with 11 bases that match TRBD1. The germline CDR1 and CDR2 sequences are MNHEY and SMNVEV (reference sequence). With 2 bases clipped from V and 2 bases from J, the junction kept 5 bases outside the gene matches. The CDR3 consists of 16 residues. CDR3 DNA sequence: TGTGCCAGCAGTTTAATCGGGGGACAGGGGGCCTACGAGCAGTACTTC. Protein sequence: CASSLIGGQGAYEQYF.

The table lists this clone with a count of one. The rearrangement joins TRBV27 to TRBJ1-2; no firm D call. Trimming left V 4 bases short and J 1 base short, with 13 bases between. CDR1 and CDR2 (germline): MNHEY, SMNVEV (reference sequence). This CDR3 comprises 15 residues. The CDR3 here is CASSSEGGINYGYTF. The CDR3 DNA follows: TGTGCCAGCAGTTCTGAGGGAGGGATTAACTATGGCTACACCTTC.

The chain uses TRBV28 and TRBJ2-7, with D uncertain. Germline CDR1 and CDR2: MDHEN and SYDVKM. The CDR3 runs to 12 residues. Trimming removed 7 bases from V and 3 bases from J, with 10 bases in between. The CDR3 DNA is TGTGCCAGCAAGTCAACAAACTACGAGCAGTACTTC. Its protein is CASKSTNYEQYF.

V and J are TRBV7-9 and TRBJ2-2, with TRBD1 matching 9 bases. Germline trimming cut 4 bases from V and 1 base from J; bases unmatched to any gene: 13. This CDR3 region has 19 residues. The germline gives CDR1 SEHNR, CDR2 FQNEAQ (reference sequence). The CDR3 bases are TGTGCCAGCAGCTCTTCCGGGACAGGGATTAGTCGGAACACCGGGGAGCTGTTTTTT. Translation gives CASSSSGTGISRNTGELFF.

CDR3 DNA sequence: TGTGCCAGTAGTTTGAAACCGGGACAGGGATACGAGCAGTACTTC. Residues: CASSLKPGQGYEQYF. The chain joins TRBV19 to TRBJ2-7, with 9 bases that match TRBD1. The CDR3 is 15 amino acids. Germline trimming cut 5 bases from V and 4 bases from J; bases unmatched to any gene: 9. Germline loops: CDR1 LNHDA, CDR2 SQIVND (reference sequence).

The chain links TRBV11-3 to TRBJ2-2; a possible D gene is TRBD2 (7 bases). The V gene's germline CDR1 is SGHNT and CDR2 YENEEA. The CDR3 spans 13 residues. V was cut by 8 bases and J by 2 bases, with 9 bases left in between. This chain's CDR3 is CASRGANTGELFF. DNA of the CDR3: TGTGCCAGCCGGGGGGCAAACACCGGGGAGCTGTTTTTT.

This chain connects TRBV6-6 to TRBJ2-7, with D possibly TRBD2 on 6 matching bases. CDR3 length equals 13 residues. Looked up from germline, CDR1 is MNHNY and CDR2 is SVGAGI (reference sequence). V lost 5 bases to trimming and J lost 2 bases, with 10 bases between them. CDR3 residues: CASSVADPYEQYF. The CDR3 nucleotides are TGTGCCAGCAGTGTAGCGGATCCCTACGAGCAGTACTTC.

V usage is TRBV6-5 and J usage is TRBJ2-5, with 13 positions matching TRBD2. The ends lost 6 bases at V and 2 bases at J; junction bases unmatched: 0. Per the germline V gene, CDR1 is MNHEY and CDR2 is SVGAGI. The CDR3 runs to 14 residues. CDR3 coding DNA: TGTGCCAGCAGGACTAGCGGGGGGCAAGAGACCCAGTACTTC. Its translation: CASRTSGGQETQYF.

This chain joins TRBV5-1 and TRBJ1-1; 7 bases are shared with TRBD1. This CDR3 region has 13 residues. The junction had 4 bases not matched to a gene; V was cut back by 4 bases and J by 4 bases. The germline V gene has CDR1 SGHRS and CDR2 YFSETQ. CDR3 sequence: CASSVSGGTEAFF. The DNA of the CDR3 is TGCGCCAGCAGCGTTTCAGGGGGCACTGAAGCTTTCTTT.

The CDR3 loop is CASSPGGAGTEAFF. CDR3 nucleotide sequence: TGTGCCAGCAGCCCAGGAGGGGCAGGCACTGAAGCTTTCTTT. The V gene is TRBV9, the J gene TRBJ1-1, with D maybe TRBD1 (5 bases). V was pared by 4 bases and J by 4 bases, with 14 bases between. This CDR3 is 14 amino acids long. Germline CDR1 SGDLS, CDR2 YYNGEE.

This clone was seen just once. The chain recombines TRBV28 with TRBJ2-7; 7 bases are shared with TRBD1. The CDR3 loop spans 14 amino acids. CDR1 is MDHEN, CDR2 SYDVKM, per germline. Trimming removed 6 bases from V and 4 bases from J; junction bases left unmatched: 9. CDR3 nucleotides: TGTGCCAGCAGCTCGATGACAGGGATATACGAGCAGTACTTC. Translated, it gives CASSSMTGIYEQYF.

The J gene is TRBJ1-2, the V gene TRBV27, with TRBD1 matching 9 bases. Germline values: CDR1 MNHEY, CDR2 SMNVEV (reference sequence). J lost 3 bases, V lost 10 bases, and 15 bases had no gene match. This CDR3 region has 16 residues. The CDR3 protein is CATAVYSTGGYYGYTF. The CDR3 DNA reads TGTGCCACCGCAGTTTATAGTACAGGGGGCTACTATGGCTACACCTTC.

The chain couples TRBV16 to TRBJ2-1, with 12 bases that match TRBD2. This CDR3 is 16 amino acids long. V lost 4 bases to trimming and J lost 4 bases; unmatched junction nucleotides: 5. CDR1 and CDR2 (germline): KGHSY, FQNENV. DNA for the CDR3: TGTGCCAGCAGCCCCCTCGGACTAGCGGGGTACAATGAGCAGTTCTTC. Amino acids: CASSPLGLAGYNEQFF.

The chain couples TRBV7-9 to TRBJ2-7, with D possibly TRBD1 on 6 matching bases. Germline V gene lookup returns CDR1 SEHNR and CDR2 FQNEAQ (reference sequence). The germline V and J ends were trimmed by 3 bases and 6 bases, with 15 bases remaining between them. The CDR3 totals 14 residues. CDR3 protein: CASSFLTGSGEQYF. CDR3 nucleotide sequence: TGTGCCAGCAGCTTTTTAACAGGGTCTGGCGAGCAGTACTTC.

The rearrangement uses TRBV11-2 and TRBJ1-1; D not certain. Germline CDR1 reads SGHAT; CDR2 reads FQNNGV. V was pared by 1 base and J by 0 bases, with 9 bases between. The CDR3 has 15 residues. The CDR3 DNA follows: TGTGCCAGCAGCTTAGCGTGGCAAGTGAACACTGAAGCTTTCTTT. This translates into CASSLAWQVNTEAFF.

This rearrangement joins TRBV28 to TRBJ2-5, with a tentative D call TRBD2 (6 bases). The germline gives CDR1 MDHEN, CDR2 SYDVKM. The CDR3 is made up of 13 amino acids. With 3 bases removed from V and 5 bases from J, the gap between germline ends came to 10 bases. The CDR3 DNA reads TGTGCCAGCAGTTTGGGAGGAACCGAGACCCAGTACTTC. Residues: CASSLGGTETQYF.

The rearrangement joins TRBV7-3 to TRBJ2-1; TRBD2 aligns across 12 bases. J lost 7 bases, V lost 4 bases, and 8 bases had no gene match. This CDR3 has 16 amino acids. CDR1 is SGHTA, CDR2 FQGTGA, per germline. For the CDR3, the DNA is TGTGCCAGCAGCTCAAAGACTAGCGGGGGAAGAAATGAGCAGTTCTTC. As protein: CASSSKTSGGRNEQFF. Supplemented by reference TRBV7-3 and TRBJ2-1, the full variable domain reads GAGVSQTPSNKVTEKGKYVELRCDPISGHTALYWYRQSLGQGPEFLIYFQGTGAADDSGLPNDRFFAVRPEGSVSTLKIQRTERGDSAVYLCASSSKTSGGRNEQFFGPGTRLTVL.